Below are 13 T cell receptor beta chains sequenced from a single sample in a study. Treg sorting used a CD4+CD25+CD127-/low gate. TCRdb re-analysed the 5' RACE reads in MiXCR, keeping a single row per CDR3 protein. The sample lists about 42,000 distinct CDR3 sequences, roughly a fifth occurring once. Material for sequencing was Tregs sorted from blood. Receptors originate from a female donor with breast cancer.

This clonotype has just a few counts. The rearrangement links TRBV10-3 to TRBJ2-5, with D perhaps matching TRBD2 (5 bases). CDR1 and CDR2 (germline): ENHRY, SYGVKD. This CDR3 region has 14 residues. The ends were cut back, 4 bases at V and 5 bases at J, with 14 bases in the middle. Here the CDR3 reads CAISGYLGGETQYF. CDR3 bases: TGTGCCATCAGTGGCTACTTAGGAGGCGAGACCCAGTACTTC.

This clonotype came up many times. CDR3 DNA sequence: TGTGCCAGCAGCCAAGTATCAGCGGGATTTACCTACAATGAGCAGTTCTTC. This gives the protein CASSQVSAGFTYNEQFF. The chain combines TRBV4-2 with TRBJ2-1; 7 nucleotides match TRBD2. Germline CDR1 reads LGHNA; CDR2 reads YNFKEQ. Trimming cost V 1 base and J 2 bases; bases outside gene matches: 8. The CDR3 covers 17 residues.

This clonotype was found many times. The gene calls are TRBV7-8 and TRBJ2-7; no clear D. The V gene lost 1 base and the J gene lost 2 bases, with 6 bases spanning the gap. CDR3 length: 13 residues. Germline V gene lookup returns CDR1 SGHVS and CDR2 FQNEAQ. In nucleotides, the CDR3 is TGTGCCAGCAGCTTAGAGATGACCTACGAGCAGTACTTC. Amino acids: CASSLEMTYEQYF.

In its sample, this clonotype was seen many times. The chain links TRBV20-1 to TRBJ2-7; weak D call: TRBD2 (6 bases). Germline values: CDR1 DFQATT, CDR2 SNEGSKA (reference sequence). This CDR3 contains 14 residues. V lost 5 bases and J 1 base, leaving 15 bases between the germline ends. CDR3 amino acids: CSAGSWRGSYEQYF. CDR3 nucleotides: TGCAGTGCTGGTTCGTGGCGGGGATCCTACGAGCAGTACTTC.

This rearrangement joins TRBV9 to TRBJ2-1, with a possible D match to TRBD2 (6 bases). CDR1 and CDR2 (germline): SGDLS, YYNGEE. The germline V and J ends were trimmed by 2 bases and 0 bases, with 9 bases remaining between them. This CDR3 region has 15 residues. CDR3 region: CASSVSGPSYNEQFF. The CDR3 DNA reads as TGTGCCAGCAGCGTTAGCGGACCCTCCTACAATGAGCAGTTCTTC.

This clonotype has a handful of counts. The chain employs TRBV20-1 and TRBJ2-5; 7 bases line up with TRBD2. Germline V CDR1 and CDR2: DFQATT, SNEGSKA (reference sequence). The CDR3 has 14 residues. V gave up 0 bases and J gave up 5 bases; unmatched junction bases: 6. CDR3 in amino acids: CSARDRKGGETQYF. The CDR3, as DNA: TGCAGTGCTAGAGATCGGAAGGGAGGGGAGACCCAGTACTTC.

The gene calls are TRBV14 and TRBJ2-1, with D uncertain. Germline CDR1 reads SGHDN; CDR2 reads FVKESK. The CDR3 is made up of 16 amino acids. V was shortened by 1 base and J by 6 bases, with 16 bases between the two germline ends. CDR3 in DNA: TGTGCCAGCAGCCAAGTCAGTCGTCCGTGGATCAATGAGCAGTTCTTC. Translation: CASSQVSRPWINEQFF.

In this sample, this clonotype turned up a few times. The DNA for the CDR3 is TGTGCCAGCAGCTACCTTCACCGTGGAGGTCACATTCAGTACTTC. Its protein is CASSYLHRGGHIQYF. The chain couples TRBV7-2 to TRBJ2-4; a weak D match, TRBD2 (5 bases). This CDR3 spans 15 amino acids. Per the germline V gene, CDR1 is SGHTA and CDR2 is FQGNSA. Trimming pared 4 bases from V and 8 bases from J, leaving 18 bases between.

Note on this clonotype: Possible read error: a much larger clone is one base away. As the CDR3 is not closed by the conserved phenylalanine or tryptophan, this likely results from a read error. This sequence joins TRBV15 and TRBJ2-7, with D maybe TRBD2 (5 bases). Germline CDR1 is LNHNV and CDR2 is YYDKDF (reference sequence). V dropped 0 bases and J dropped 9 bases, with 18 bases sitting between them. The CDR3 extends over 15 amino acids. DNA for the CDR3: TGTGCCACCAGCAGAGATCGTGGGGAGTTAAGACCGCAGTACATC. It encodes CATSRDRGELRPQYI.

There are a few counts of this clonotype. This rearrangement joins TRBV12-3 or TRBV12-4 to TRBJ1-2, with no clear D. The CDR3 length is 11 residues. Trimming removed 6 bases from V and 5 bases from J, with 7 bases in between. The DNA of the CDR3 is TGTGCCAGCAGGGCAGATTATGGCTACACCTTC. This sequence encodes CASRADYGYTF.

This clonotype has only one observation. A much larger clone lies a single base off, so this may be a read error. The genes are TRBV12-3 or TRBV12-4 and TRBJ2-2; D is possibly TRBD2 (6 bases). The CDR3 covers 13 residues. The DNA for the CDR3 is TGTGATAGCAGGCTAGCGTACACCGGGGAGCTGTTTTTT. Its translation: CDSRLAYTGELFF.

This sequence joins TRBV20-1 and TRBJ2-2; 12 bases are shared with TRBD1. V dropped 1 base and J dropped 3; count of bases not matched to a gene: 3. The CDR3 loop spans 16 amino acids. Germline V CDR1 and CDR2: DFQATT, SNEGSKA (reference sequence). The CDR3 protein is CSARVGTGGHTGELFF. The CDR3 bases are TGCAGTGCTAGAGTTGGGACAGGGGGCCACACCGGGGAGCTGTTTTTT.

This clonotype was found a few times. CDR3 amino acids: CASRTGGYDTGELFF. As DNA, the CDR3 is TGTGCCAGCAGGACAGGGGGCTACGACACCGGGGAGCTGTTTTTT. The chain recombines TRBV9 with TRBJ2-2, with 10 bases fitting TRBD1. Trimming took 5 bases from V and 3 from J; bases not matched to a gene: 4. The CDR3 runs to 15 residues. CDR1 and CDR2 from the germline V gene are SGDLS and YYNGEE.